These T cell receptor beta chains were read from a single sample in a study of cytomegalovirus exposure and HLA in healthy donors. Only in-frame clones appear in the TCRdb table, and some are missing; sequencing was by immunoSEQ multiplex PCR. The data show 150,000 to 200,000 clones, 65% to 70% seen once. The sequenced sample was PBMCs. The receptors shown here come from a man aged 25 to 40 in good health and CMV-seropositive. Each CDR3 is given without its conserved first and last residue. Each record gives: V gene, J gene, CDR3 protein.

V gene: TRBV4-1; J gene: TRBJ2-1; CDR3 protein: ASSHRTGGGDNEQF
V gene: TRBV15; J gene: TRBJ2-5; CDR3 protein: ATSSDDSRKTQY
V gene: TRBV19; J gene: TRBJ1-1; CDR3 protein: ASSIVGGGEAF
V gene: TRBV9; J gene: TRBJ2-3; CDR3 protein: ASNQLGTGADTQY
V gene: TRBV5-4; J gene: TRBJ1-1; CDR3 protein: ASRSAGATF
V gene: TRBV9; J gene: TRBJ1-1; CDR3 protein: ASSHLKAGRTF
V gene: TRBV27; J gene: TRBJ2-7; CDR3 protein: ASNLAGGDSYEQY
V gene: TRBV11-2; J gene: TRBJ2-7; CDR3 protein: ASSLGLAGDEQY
V gene: TRBV4-1; J gene: TRBJ2-7; CDR3 protein: ASSPIPGQDTYEQY
V gene: TRBV19; J gene: TRBJ1-1; CDR3 protein: ASIRKEGHPEAF
V gene: TRBV19; J gene: TRBJ1-1; CDR3 protein: ASSPTGGAGATEAF
V gene: TRBV2; J gene: TRBJ2-5; CDR3 protein: ASSVGPGEVETQY
V gene: TRBV11-3; J gene: TRBJ2-7; CDR3 protein: ASSTPPGLSFYEQY
V gene: TRBV30; J gene: TRBJ2-7; CDR3 protein: AWSVTLSEQY
V gene: TRBV5-4; J gene: TRBJ1-4; CDR3 protein: ASSKGQGTRRNEKLF
V gene: TRBV9; J gene: TRBJ2-7; CDR3 protein: ASSSAGGIYEQY
V gene: TRBV4-1; J gene: TRBJ1-5; CDR3 protein: ASSQQQASQPQH
V gene: TRBV9; J gene: TRBJ2-2; CDR3 protein: ASSQDQGSWTGELF
V gene: TRBV7-9; J gene: TRBJ2-1; CDR3 protein: ASSLESRQGSYNEQF
V gene: TRBV29-1; J gene: TRBJ2-1; CDR3 protein: SVTGTEDSSYNEQF
V gene: TRBV4-1; J gene: -; CDR3 protein: ASSQSNGQRLSYEQY
V gene: TRBV30; J gene: TRBJ1-5; CDR3 protein: AWNKFNQPQH
V gene: TRBV30; J gene: TRBJ2-1; CDR3 protein: AWSRLAGAGEQF
V gene: TRBV19; J gene: TRBJ1-2; CDR3 protein: ASSMRENYGYT
V gene: TRBV2; J gene: TRBJ1-1; CDR3 protein: ASSATLLTGSSNTEAF
V gene: TRBV5-6; J gene: TRBJ2-7; CDR3 protein: ASSWTPGPYYEQY
V gene: TRBV30; J gene: TRBJ1-1; CDR3 protein: AWSVPGTEAF
V gene: TRBV18; J gene: TRBJ2-7; CDR3 protein: ASSPGLAVQY